This T cell receptor beta chain was sequenced for a study of shared clonotypes between healthy human individuals (dated by TCRdb to 2018 to 2021). In the study overall: A couple of women and a few men aged 18 to 49 years were included in the cohort. For each donor, three plates each were used for CD4 naive and CD4 memory, two plates were used for CD8 naive, and one plate was used for CD8 memory. Leukapheresis yielded between about 0.94 and 8.9 billion PBMCs per donor. To increase sequencing depth and limit assay-specific biases, different laboratories used diverse techniques to prepare libraries and sequence TCR repertoires. The study deeply sequenced blood TCR repertoires of five healthy adults to estimate repertoire size and the extent of clonotype sharing between individuals.

TCR CDR3 regions were amplified from genomic DNA by multiplex PCR using the deep immunoSEQ assay. For each cell subset, the extracted genomic DNA was distributed evenly across all wells of several immunoSEQ 96-well plates, and each plate served as one replicate. For sorted subsets, each replicate PCR was loaded with roughly 200 ng genomic DNA, equivalent to about 33,000 T cell genomes. Purified libraries were measured with a Qubit 3.0 fluorometer, size-checked on a Bioanalyzer 2100, and measured again with the KAPA Library Quantification kit. Every immunoSEQ 96-well plate was sequenced on a separate single-read 150-cycle Illumina NextSeq 550 flow cell. Per the source publication's procedure: The immunoSEQ output contained only junctional sequences without quality scores, so filtering could not match that applied to full-length reads. Sequences were annotated with PyIR, a Python wrapper for IgBLAST v1.9, using IMGT germline references to assign V/J genes and CDR3. Any read was removed if the V/J assignment was weak (E-value above 1e-6), the CDR3 was missing, or the read contained stop codons, out-of-frame junctions, or ambiguous translated residues. V3J clonotypes were defined as sequences sharing an identical inferred V gene, J gene, and CDR3 amino acid sequence. Percentage overlap between repertoires was computed as shared unique clonotypes divided by the size of the smaller repertoire. Three approaches were used to assess repertoire richness: RTK rarefaction, the Chao1 estimator, and Recon v2.1 estimates of unobserved clonotypes. OLGA was used to compute generation probabilities for all TCRbeta clonotypes that the gDNA method yielded from a handful of donors. In its TCRdb copy, this immuneACCESS table keeps in-frame sequences only and misses some clones. Where compared with another copy, unresolved V genes explain less than half of these, and the others have no known cause. V and J calls plus clone size are reproduced from that table; the DNA served to infer D and trimming. A total of around 2,000,000 clones appear in this sample, over 85% of them only once. More than 0.1% of the sample is in the top ten clones.

On the study overall, not on this receptor specifically: Compared with non-shared clonotypes, the clonotypes found in all four sorted-subset donors had higher generation probabilities. Rarefaction of sorted-subset datasets indicated incomplete sequencing despite the large sequencing depth. Based on pairwise subsampling, the degree of clonotype sharing among donors was expected to be affected by sequencing depth. Sharing across four donors was observed for approximately 5% of naive CD4, 3.5% of naive CD8, 2% to 2.5% of memory CD4, and roughly 0.43% of memory CD8 clonotypes. Sampling was restricted to blood, and TCR repertoires in tissues likely differ from the TCR repertoires found in blood. Larger estimated clonotype richness was generally found for naive subsets than for memory subsets. Because the study included only a small number of donors, the genetic and exposure-history diversity represented was limited.

Healthy HIV-negative adults with no recently reported acute infections or vaccinations were included as donors. Every donor was a Caucasian adult living in Nashville, Tennessee, USA. CD4+ T cells were enriched by magnetic negative selection, after which naive cells were positively selected on CD45RA and the negative fraction was taken as the memory subset. After blood collection by leukapheresis, PBMCs were isolated using Ficoll-Histopaque density gradient centrifugation and then cryopreserved in the vapor phase of liquid nitrogen. Analytical flow cytometry was used to check the purity and quantity of every magnetically sorted T cell population. Genomic DNA was isolated from each sorted fraction and quantified by UV absorbance on a Nanodrop 2000c. The CDR3 covers 15 residues, taking in both the cysteine and the phenylalanine. CDR3 DNA is the only sequence kept; it has 45 bases, read in frame from the first base. As encoded in the germline V gene, CDR1 is SNHLY while CDR2 is FYNNEI. Clipping removes 5 bases from V and 6 bases from J, with 9 as the unmatched junction base count.

This clone appeared a single time. Its antigen specificity is not known. Nothing much larger sits one base from this clone, and base qualities are not available. The chain is assembled from TRBV2 and TRBJ2-1, with 8 bases aligning to TRBD2. This clonotype was sampled from a man aged 18 to 29 in good health. Sequencing used naive CD4+ T cells sorted from blood. Sample cell subset or site, as interpreted from the label and publication: CD45RA+ positively selected. The CDR3 protein is CASSPPAGGTNEQFF. The DNA is as follows: TGTGCCAGCAGTCCGCCGGCGGGGGGAACCAATGAGCAGTTCTTC.